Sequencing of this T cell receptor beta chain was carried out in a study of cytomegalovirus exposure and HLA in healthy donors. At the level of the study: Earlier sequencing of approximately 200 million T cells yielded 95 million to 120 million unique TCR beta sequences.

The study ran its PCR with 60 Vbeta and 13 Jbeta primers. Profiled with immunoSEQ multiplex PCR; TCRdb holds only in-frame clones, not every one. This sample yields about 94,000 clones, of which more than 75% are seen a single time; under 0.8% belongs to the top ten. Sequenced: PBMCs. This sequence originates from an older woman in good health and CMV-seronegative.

In DNA, the CDR3 is TGTGCCAGCAGCTTAGCAGGTGGATCCGGGGTCGAAAAACTGTTTTTT. Translation gives CASSLAGGSGVEKLFF. V and J are TRBV7-2 and TRBJ1-4; D call uncertain. The CDR3 loop spans 16 amino acids. The germline CDR1 and CDR2 sequences are SGHTA and FQGNSA. V was trimmed by 0 bases and J by 8 bases, leaving 16 bases between them.